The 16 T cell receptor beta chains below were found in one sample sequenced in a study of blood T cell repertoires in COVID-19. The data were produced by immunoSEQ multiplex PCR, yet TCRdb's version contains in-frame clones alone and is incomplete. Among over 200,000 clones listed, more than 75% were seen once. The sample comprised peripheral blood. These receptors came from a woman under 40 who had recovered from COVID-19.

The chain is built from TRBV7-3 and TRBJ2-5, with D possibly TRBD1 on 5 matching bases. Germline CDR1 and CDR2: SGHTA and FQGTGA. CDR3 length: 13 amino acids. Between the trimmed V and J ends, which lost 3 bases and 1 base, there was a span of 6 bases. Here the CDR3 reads CASSFGAQETQYF. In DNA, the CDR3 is TGTGCCAGCAGCTTTGGGGCCCAAGAGACCCAGTACTTC.

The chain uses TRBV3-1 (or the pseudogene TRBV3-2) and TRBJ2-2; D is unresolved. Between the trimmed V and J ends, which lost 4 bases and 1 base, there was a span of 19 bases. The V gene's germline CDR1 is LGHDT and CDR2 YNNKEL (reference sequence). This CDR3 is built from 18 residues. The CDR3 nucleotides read TGTGCCAGCAGCCCCCGTCCTCCAGGTGCAGGGAACACCGGGGAGCTGTTTTTT. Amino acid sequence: CASSPRPPGAGNTGELFF.

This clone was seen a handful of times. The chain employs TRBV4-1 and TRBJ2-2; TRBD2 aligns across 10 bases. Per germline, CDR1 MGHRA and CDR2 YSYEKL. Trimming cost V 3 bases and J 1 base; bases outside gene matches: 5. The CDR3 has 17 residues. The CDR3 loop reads CASSQVLAGVNTGELFF. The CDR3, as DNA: TGCGCCAGCAGCCAGGTTCTAGCGGGGGTGAACACCGGGGAGCTGTTTTTT.

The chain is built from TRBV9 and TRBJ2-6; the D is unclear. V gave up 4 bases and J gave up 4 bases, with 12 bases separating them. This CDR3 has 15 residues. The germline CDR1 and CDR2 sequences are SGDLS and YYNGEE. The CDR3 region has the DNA TGTGCCAGCAGCCCAGGATCCCTGGGGGCCAACGTCCTGACTTTC. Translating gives CASSPGSLGANVLTF.

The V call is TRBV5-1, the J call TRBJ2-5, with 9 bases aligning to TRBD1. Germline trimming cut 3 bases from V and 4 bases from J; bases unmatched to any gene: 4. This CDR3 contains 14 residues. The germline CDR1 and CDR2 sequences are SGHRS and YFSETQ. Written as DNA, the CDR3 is TGCGCCAGCAGCTCTAGGACAGGGGCAGAGACCCAGTACTTC. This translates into CASSSRTGAETQYF.

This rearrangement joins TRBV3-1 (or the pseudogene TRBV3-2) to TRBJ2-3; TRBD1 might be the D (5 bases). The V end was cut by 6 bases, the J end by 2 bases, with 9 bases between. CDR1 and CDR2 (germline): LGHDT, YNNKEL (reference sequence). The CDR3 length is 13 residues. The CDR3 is CASRSTDTDTQYF. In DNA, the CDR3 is TGTGCCAGCAGATCGACAGACACAGATACGCAGTATTTT.

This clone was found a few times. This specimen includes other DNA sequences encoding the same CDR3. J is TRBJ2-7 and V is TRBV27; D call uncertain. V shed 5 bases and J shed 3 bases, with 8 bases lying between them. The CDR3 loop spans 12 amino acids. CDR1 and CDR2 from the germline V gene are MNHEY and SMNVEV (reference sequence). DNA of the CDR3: TGTGCCAGCAGTCTCCGCGGCTACGAGCAGTACTTC. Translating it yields CASSLRGYEQYF.

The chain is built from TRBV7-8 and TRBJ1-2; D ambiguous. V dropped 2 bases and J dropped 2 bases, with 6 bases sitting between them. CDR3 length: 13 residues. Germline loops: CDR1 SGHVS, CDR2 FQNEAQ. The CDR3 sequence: CASSLPGNYGYTF. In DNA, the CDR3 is TGTGCCAGCAGCTTACCGGGAAACTATGGCTACACCTTC.

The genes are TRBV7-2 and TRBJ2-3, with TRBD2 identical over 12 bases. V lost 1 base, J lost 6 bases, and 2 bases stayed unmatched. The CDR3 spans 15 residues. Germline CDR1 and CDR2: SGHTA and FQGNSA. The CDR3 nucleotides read TGTGCCAGCAGCTTAGAGACTAGCGGGGGTGATACGCAGTATTTT. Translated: CASSLETSGGDTQYF.

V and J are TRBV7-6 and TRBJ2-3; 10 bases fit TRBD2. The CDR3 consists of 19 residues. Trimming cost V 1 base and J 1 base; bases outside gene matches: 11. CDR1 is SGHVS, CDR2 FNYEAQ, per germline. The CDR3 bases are TGTGCCAGCAGCTTAGTAGTAGGGTGGCTAGCGGGGGGCACAGATACGCAGTATTTT. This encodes CASSLVVGWLAGGTDTQYF. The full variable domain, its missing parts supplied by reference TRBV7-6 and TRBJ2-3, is GAGVSQSPRYKVTKRGQDVALRCDPISGHVSLYWYRQALGQGPEFLTYFNYEAQQDKSGLPNDRFSAERPEGSISTLTIQRTEQRDSAMYRCASSLVVGWLAGGTDTQYFGPGTRLTVL.

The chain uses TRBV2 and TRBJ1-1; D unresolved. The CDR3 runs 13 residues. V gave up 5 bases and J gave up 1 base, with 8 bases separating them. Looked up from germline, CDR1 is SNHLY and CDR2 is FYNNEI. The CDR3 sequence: CASSKTANTEAFF. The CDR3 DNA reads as TGTGCCAGCAGTAAAACAGCGAACACTGAAGCTTTCTTT.

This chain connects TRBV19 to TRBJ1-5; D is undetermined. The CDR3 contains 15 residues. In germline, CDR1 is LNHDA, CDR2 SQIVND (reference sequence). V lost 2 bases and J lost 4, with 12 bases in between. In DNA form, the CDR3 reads TGTGCCAGTAGTATATTTGGCACCTCTAATCAGCCCCAGCATTTT. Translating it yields CASSIFGTSNQPQHF. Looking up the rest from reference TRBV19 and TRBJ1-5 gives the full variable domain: DGGITQSPKYLFRKEGQNVTLSCEQNLNHDAMYWYRQDPGQGLRLIYYSQIVNDFQKGDIAEGYSVSREKKESFPLTVTSAQKNPTAFYLCASSIFGTSNQPQHFGDGTRLSIL.

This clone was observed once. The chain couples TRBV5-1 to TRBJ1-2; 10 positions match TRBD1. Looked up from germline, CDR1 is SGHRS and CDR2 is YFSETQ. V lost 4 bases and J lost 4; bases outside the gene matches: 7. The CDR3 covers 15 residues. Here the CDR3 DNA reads TGCGCCAGCAGCCCCGGGGGGACAGGGGCCTATGGCTACACCTTC. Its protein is CASSPGGTGAYGYTF.

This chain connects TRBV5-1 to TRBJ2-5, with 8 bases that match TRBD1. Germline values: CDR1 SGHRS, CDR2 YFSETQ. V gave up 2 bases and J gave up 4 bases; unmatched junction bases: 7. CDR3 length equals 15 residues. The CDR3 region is CASSFTGGSGETQYF. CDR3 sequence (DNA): TGCGCCAGCAGCTTTACAGGGGGGTCGGGAGAGACCCAGTACTTC.

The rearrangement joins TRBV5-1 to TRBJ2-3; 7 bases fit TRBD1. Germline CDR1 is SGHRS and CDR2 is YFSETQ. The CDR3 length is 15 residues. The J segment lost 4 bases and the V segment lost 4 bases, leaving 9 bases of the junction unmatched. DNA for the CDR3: TGCGCCAGCAGCCTCGACAGGGCTGTAGCAGATACGCAGTATTTT. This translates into CASSLDRAVADTQYF.

The CDR3 sequence is CASSTRQGAGELFF. DNA for the CDR3: TGCGCCAGCAGCACAAGACAGGGGGCCGGGGAGCTGTTTTTT. The rearrangement links TRBV5-1 to TRBJ2-2; 9 bases agree with TRBD1. The CDR3 length is 14 residues. The germline V gene has CDR1 SGHRS and CDR2 YFSETQ. J was trimmed by 6 bases and V by 4 bases; bases with no gene match: 4.